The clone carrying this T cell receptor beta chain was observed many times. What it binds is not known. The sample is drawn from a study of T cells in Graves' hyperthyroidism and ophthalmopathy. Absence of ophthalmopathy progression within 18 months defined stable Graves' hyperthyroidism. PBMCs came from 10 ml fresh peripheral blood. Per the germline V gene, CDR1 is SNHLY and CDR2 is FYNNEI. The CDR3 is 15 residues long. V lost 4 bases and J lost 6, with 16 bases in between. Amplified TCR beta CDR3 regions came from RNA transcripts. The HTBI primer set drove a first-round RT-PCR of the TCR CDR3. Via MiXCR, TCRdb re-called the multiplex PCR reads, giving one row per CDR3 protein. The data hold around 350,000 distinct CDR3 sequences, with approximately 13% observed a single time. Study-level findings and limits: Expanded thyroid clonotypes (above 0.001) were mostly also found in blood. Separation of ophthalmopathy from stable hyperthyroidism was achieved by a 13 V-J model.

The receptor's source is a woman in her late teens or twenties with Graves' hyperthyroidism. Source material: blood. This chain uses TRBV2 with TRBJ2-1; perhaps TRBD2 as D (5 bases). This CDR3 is CASSGRGQVGNEQFF. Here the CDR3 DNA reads TGTGCCAGCAGTGGGCGCGGGCAGGTGGGCAATGAGCAGTTCTTC.